A few counts support the clone carrying this T cell receptor (beta chain). Its matching antigen is unknown. The whole isolated RNA underwent reverse transcription, so sequencing captured expressed TCRB transcripts. The data were produced by immunoSEQ multiplex PCR, yet TCRdb's version contains in-frame clones alone and is incomplete. This sample has fewer than 250,000 clones; 13% to 15% occur once, and the top ten carry more than 0.025%. The record originates from a study of beta chain features in type 1 diabetes. Looking at the study overall: Examined across all samples were about 99,000,000 sorted cells.

Sampling consisted of one heparinised blood draw per donor, averaging around 100 mL. Trimming left V 5 bases short and J 9 bases short, with 15 bases between. CDR1 and CDR2 (germline): SGHTA, FQGNSA. The length of the CDR3 is 13 residues. Study outcomes and limitations: The naive, central memory and Treg TCRB repertoires of patients appeared to be more similar to one another than those of healthy donors. Fewer insertions but more deletions were seen at VDJ junctions in type 1 diabetes patients.

This clonotype originated in a woman aged 40 to 50 in good health. The genes are TRBV7-2 and TRBJ2-3, with D perhaps matching TRBD2 (5 bases). The sample taken for sequencing was naive CD4+ T cells from blood. The DNA for the CDR3 is TGTGCCAGCAGCGCCGGGGAGAAGCGGACGCAGTATTTT. The encoded protein is CASSAGEKRTQYF. Variable domain in full (rest from reference TRBV7-2 and TRBJ2-3): GAGVSQSPSNKVTEKGKDVELRCDPISGHTALYWYRQSLGQGLEFLIYFQGNSAPDKSGLPSDRFSAERTGGSVSTLTIQRTQQEDSAVYLCASSAGEKRTQYFGPGTRLTVL.